The entry below gives a single T cell receptor (beta chain) sequence along with its context. This specimen comes from a study of cytomegalovirus exposure and HLA in healthy donors. Per the germline V gene, CDR1 is SNHLY and CDR2 is FYNNEI. Trimming left V 6 bases short and J 2 bases short, with 13 bases between. The CDR3 loop spans 14 amino acids. Amplification used 60 Vbeta primers and 13 Jbeta primers. This table comes from immunoSEQ multiplex PCR, and its TCRdb copy is limited to in-frame clones, with some not included. The sample has tens of thousands of clones, around 84% seen once. Material: PBMCs. The clonotype originates from a male donor in good health and CMV-seronegative. V is TRBV2 and J is TRBJ1-1; no clear D gene. As DNA, the CDR3 is TGTGCCAGCAGCTTAACCGGGGATAACACTGAAGCTTTCTTT. Protein sequence: CASSLTGDNTEAFF. The full variable domain, its missing parts supplied by reference TRBV2 and TRBJ1-1, is EPEVTQTPSHQVTQMGQEVILRCVPISNHLYFYWYRQILGQKVEFLVSFYNNEISEKSEIFDDQFSVERPDGSNFTLKIRSTKLEDSAMYFCASSLTGDNTEAFFGQGTRLTVV.